A selection of T cell receptor beta chains follows, all from one sample in a study of radiotherapy plus CTLA-4 blockade in lung cancer. TCRdb keeps only in-frame clones here, not all; method: immunoSEQ multiplex PCR. The repertoire consists of roughly 120,000 clones, with approximately 80% occurring once and the leading ten covering 2.5% to 3.5%. This specimen consisted of peripheral blood, obtained from a patient treated with radiotherapy plus ipilimumab. The receptors come from a human donor with non-small cell lung cancer that progressed on radiotherapy plus ipilimumab. Some clones in this sample may be carry-over from other donors' samples. Each CDR3 is given with its conserved first and last residue. A D gene is named only where the DNA matches it firmly. Not all rows give a size; the values are once, few, many and, for expanded clones, a class.

abundance	d_gene	v_gene	j_gene	CDR3nt	CDR3aa
-	TRBD1	TRBV2	TRBJ2-2	TGTGCCAGCAGGGGCGGACAGGTGGGTTCACAGAACACCGGGGAGCTGTTTTTT	CASRGGQVGSQNTGELFF
-	TRBD2	TRBV19	TRBJ2-1	TGTGCCAGTCGGGGGAGCGGGGCTTACAATGAGCAGTTCTTC	CASRGSGAYNEQFF
few	-	TRBV6-5	TRBJ1-1	TGTGCCAGCAGCCCGGGGCCGTACGGAGCTTTCTTT	CASSPGPYGAFF
once	-	TRBV9	TRBJ1-1	TGTGCCAGCAGCGTAACAGGTTTGGAGAACACTGAAGCTTTCTTT	CASSVTGLENTEAFF
-	-	TRBV18	TRBJ2-3	TGTGCCAGCTCCCGTATGTTACGATCTGGTGGAGATACGCAGTATTTT	CASSRMLRSGGDTQYF
-	-	TRBV5-4	TRBJ2-3	TGTGCCAGCAGCCCAAAGACGCTGAGCACAGATACGCAGTATTTT	CASSPKTLSTDTQYF
-	-	TRBV5-1	TRBJ2-3	TGCGCCAGCAGCTTGGGGCTAAGTGGCCAAGATACGCAGTATTTT	CASSLGLSGQDTQYF
-	TRBD2	TRBV7-9	TRBJ2-1	TGTGCCAGCAGCTCGCCCCGGACTAGCGGGGGAGAGAATGAGCAGTTCTTC	CASSSPRTSGGENEQFF
-	-	TRBV5-5	TRBJ2-7	TGTGCCAGCAGCTTGCCCGGGACATTGCCACCCCACGAGCAGTACTTC	CASSLPGTLPPHEQYF
-	-	TRBV5-1	TRBJ2-3	TGCGCCAGCAGCTTGGATGGTAGCGACGCCACAGATACGCAGTATTTT	CASSLDGSDATDTQYF
-	-	TRBV7-2	TRBJ1-1	TGTGCCAGCAGCTTAGAAGGGGCGGGGGCTGAAGCTTTCTTT	CASSLEGAGAEAFF
-	-	TRBV29-1	TRBJ1-1	TGCAGCGTTGAGGGGGTGGCGCGCACTGAAGCTTTCTTT	CSVEGVARTEAFF
-	TRBD1	TRBV28	TRBJ1-1	TGTGCCAGCAGTCCCGGACAGGGGGTTATGAACACTGAAGCTTTCTTT	CASSPGQGVMNTEAFF
-	-	TRBV20-1	TRBJ1-4	TGCAGTGCTAGGGGAGTGGAAAAACTGTTTTTT	CSARGVEKLFF
-	-	TRBV7-9	TRBJ2-1	TGTGCCAGCAGCCCGACAAGCCGGGACGACTCTTATGAGCAGTTCTTC	CASSPTSRDDSYEQFF
-	-	TRBV7-3	TRBJ1-2	TGTGCCAGCAGCTTGATGGGGGCTACTAACTATGGCTACACCTTC	CASSLMGATNYGYTF
-	-	TRBV18	TRBJ2-3	TGTGCCAGCTCACCATTTATGGAGGTCCTCTCTGGCACAGATACGCAGTATTTT	CASSPFMEVLSGTDTQYF
-	TRBD1	TRBV6-6	TRBJ1-2	TGTGCCAGCAGTGGGTACAGGGGGCTCGGCTATGGCTACACCTTC	CASSGYRGLGYGYTF
-	TRBD1	TRBV6-1	TRBJ2-7	TGTGCCAGCAGTTATTTGGGACAGGCATACGAGCAGTACTTC	CASSYLGQAYEQYF
-	-	TRBV28	TRBJ1-2	TGTGCCAGCACCCCGGGACTGAGTAATGCCAGGGGCTACTATGGCTACACCTTC	CASTPGLSNARGYYGYTF
-	-	TRBV19	TRBJ1-6	TGTGCCAGTAGTATAATTGGCAGGGAGAATTCACCCCTCCACTTT	CASSIIGRENSPLHF
-	TRBD1	TRBV7-6	TRBJ1-4	TGTGCCAGCAGCGAAACTTCCGGGACAGTTTATGAAAAACTGTTTTTT	CASSETSGTVYEKLFF
once	-	TRBV7-9	TRBJ2-5	TGTGCCAGCAGCTTCCAGGCTCAAGAGACCCAGTACTTC	CASSFQAQETQYF
-	TRBD1	TRBV6-5	TRBJ1-2	TGTGCCAGCACTCAAGTAGGACAGGGGGGTGGCTACACCTTC	CASTQVGQGGGYTF
-	TRBD1	TRBV5-1	TRBJ2-2	TGCGCCAGCAGGGGGACAGCTAACACCGGGGAGCTGTTTTTT	CASRGTANTGELFF
-	-	TRBV7-9	TRBJ1-2	TGTGCCAGCAGCCCACAGGTATTCTTCAGAGGCTATGGCTACACCTTC	CASSPQVFFRGYGYTF
few	-	TRBV7-9	TRBJ2-5	TGTGCCAGCAGCATAGAGACCCAGTACTTC	CASSIETQYF
-	-	TRBV23-1	TRBJ2-1	TGCGCCAGCAACACACTAACCGGGACAACAGGCTCCTACAATGAGCAGTTCTTC	CASNTLTGTTGSYNEQFF
-	TRBD2	TRBV7-3	TRBJ2-1	TGTGCCAGCAGCTTACGCGGGGGGGCCAATGAGCAGTTCTTC	CASSLRGGANEQFF
-	-	TRBV7-8	TRBJ2-7	TGTGCCAGCAGCTTCACCTGGGAAAGCTCCTACGAGCAGTACTTC	CASSFTWESSYEQYF
-	-	TRBV4-3	TRBJ1-2	TGCGCCAGCAGCCAAGATCACAGGCAAGGCTACACCTTC	CASSQDHRQGYTF
-	-	TRBV27	TRBJ1-2	TGTGCCAGCAGTTTGAACAGGTTGGGTGGCTACACCTTC	CASSLNRLGGYTF
-	-	TRBV6-6	TRBJ1-2	TGTGCCAGCAGTTACTCGTCAGGGGCAGACTATGGCTACACCTTC	CASSYSSGADYGYTF
-	-	TRBV27	TRBJ2-3	TGTGCCAGCAGTGGGAGGCCCACCACAGATACGCAGTATTTT	CASSGRPTTDTQYF
-	TRBD1	TRBV4-1	TRBJ1-5	TGCGCCAGCAGCCAATCCCCGACAGGGACGAATAGCAATCAGCCCCAGCATTTT	CASSQSPTGTNSNQPQHF
-	-	TRBV7-2	TRBJ2-2	TGTGCCAGCAGCTTAGGTCTTGGGTCGGTAAACACCGGGGAGCTGTTTTTT	CASSLGLGSVNTGELFF
-	-	TRBV19	TRBJ1-5	TGTGCCAGTAGAGGGAGGATAAATCAGCCCCAGCATTTT	CASRGRINQPQHF